Listed below are T cell receptor beta chains from one sample, sequenced in a study of cytomegalovirus exposure and HLA in healthy donors. Repertoires were generated with immunoSEQ multiplex PCR, while TCRdb's copy carries only in-frame clones and drops some. Here the sample spans over 200,000 clones, less than 85% being singletons. The sample comprised PBMCs. Receptors were obtained from a woman between 18 and 29 years old in good health and CMV-seronegative. Each CDR3 is given with its conserved first and last residue. A D gene is named only where the DNA matches it firmly. Clone size, where shown, is once, few, many, or a class for clones that have expanded.

.	TRBV28	TRBJ2-1	.	CASSSGGKGHLGQFF	TGTGCCAGCAGTTCCGGGGGAAAAGGCCACCTTGGGCAGTTCTTC
few	TRBV19	TRBJ2-7	TRBD1	CASSFGTDNEQYF	TGTGCCAGTAGTTTCGGGACAGACAACGAGCAGTACTTC
few	TRBV29-1	TRBJ1-1	.	CSGGTSTEAFF	TGCAGCGGAGGGACGAGCACTGAAGCTTTCTTT
few	TRBV7-9	TRBJ1-2	.	CASSLDYYGYTF	TGTGCCAGCAGCTTAGACTATTATGGCTACACCTTC
.	TRBV9	TRBJ1-2	.	CASSVASDYGYTF	TGTGCCAGCAGCGTAGCTTCAGATTATGGCTACACCTTC
once	TRBV30	TRBJ1-5	.	CAWSMGLNNQPQHF	TGTGCCTGGAGCATGGGGCTTAACAATCAGCCCCAGCATTTT
.	TRBV10-3	TRBJ1-2	.	CAISESREGYTF	TGTGCCATCAGTGAGTCGAGAGAGGGCTACACCTTC
.	TRBV6-5	TRBJ1-4	.	CASRQSGTNEKLFF	TGTGCCAGCAGACAGTCGGGCACTAATGAAAAACTGTTTTTT
.	TRBV5-4	TRBJ2-1	.	CASSAETGDSYNEQFF	TGTGCCAGCAGCGCCGAGACAGGTGATTCCTACAATGAGCAGTTCTTC
.	TRBV2	TRBJ2-5	.	CASTEPGAWTQYF	TGTGCCAGCACCGAGCCGGGGGCTTGGACCCAGTACTTC
.	TRBV5-1	TRBJ1-1	.	CASSVMGQGDTEAFF	TGCGCCAGCAGTGTGATGGGGCAGGGAGACACTGAAGCTTTCTTT
.	TRBV2	TRBJ1-5	.	CASSEEGSEQPQHF	TGTGCCAGCAGTGAAGAGGGGTCAGAACAGCCCCAGCATTTT
.	TRBV5-1	TRBJ1-1	.	CATRERMNTEAFF	TGCGCCACCCGCGAAAGAATGAACACTGAAGCTTTCTTT
.	TRBV7-2	TRBJ2-7	.	CASSPFVTDEQYF	TGTGCCAGCAGCCCCTTCGTGACCGACGAGCAGTACTTC
.	TRBV25-1	TRBJ1-4	TRBD1	CASTRGQGYEKLFF	TGTGCCAGCACGAGGGGGCAGGGATATGAAAAACTGTTTTTT
.	TRBV27	TRBJ2-7	TRBD2	CASRGLAGGPENEQYF	TGTGCCAGCAGGGGACTAGCGGGAGGGCCGGAGAACGAGCAGTACTTC
.	TRBV5-1	TRBJ2-3	.	CASSFSGTDTQYF	TGCGCCAGCAGCTTCTCGGGCACAGATACGCAGTATTTT
.	TRBV4-1	TRBJ1-4	TRBD1	CASSQGDRGREKLFF	TGCGCCAGCAGCCAAGGTGACAGGGGGCGAGAAAAACTGTTTTTT
few	TRBV7-6	TRBJ1-6	.	CASSLAPTSPLHF	TGTGCCAGCAGCTTAGCCCCAACTTCACCCCTCCACTTT
.	TRBV30	TRBJ1-2	.	CAWSDTGLVVTF	TGTGCCTGGAGTGACACGGGTTTGGTAGTCACCTTC
.	TRBV4-1	TRBJ1-5	.	CASSQVGNNQPQHF	TGCGCCAGCAGCCAGGTCGGAAACAATCAGCCCCAGCATTTT
.	TRBV19	TRBJ1-5	.	CASSPSGTVSNQPQHF	TGTGCCAGTAGCCCCTCTGGGACTGTGAGCAATCAGCCCCAGCATTTT
.	TRBV5-1	TRBJ1-5	.	CASSLGIYSNQPQHF	TGCGCCAGCAGCTTGGGAATTTATAGCAATCAGCCCCAGCATTTT
.	TRBV6-5	TRBJ2-7	TRBD1	CASSYMTGPYEQYF	TGTGCCAGCAGTTATATGACAGGGCCCTACGAGCAGTACTTC
few	TRBV9	TRBJ1-2	.	CASSVDGFGYGYTF	TGTGCCAGCAGCGTAGATGGGTTTGGCTATGGCTACACCTTC
few	TRBV6-1	TRBJ1-1	.	CASRSRAKNTEAFF	TGTGCCAGCAGGTCCAGGGCGAAGAACACTGAAGCTTTCTTT
once	TRBV2	TRBJ2-2	.	CASRRGHRRVTGELFF	TGTGCCAGCAGGCGGGGACACCGAAGGGTCACCGGGGAGCTGTTTTTT
.	TRBV2	TRBJ2-7	.	CASSERPSPSYEQYF	TGTGCCAGCAGTGAACGCCCTAGCCCATCCTACGAGCAGTACTTC
.	TRBV20-1	TRBJ2-7	.	CSARGGYEQYF	TGCAGTGCTAGAGGCGGGTACGAGCAGTACTTC
.	TRBV27	TRBJ1-1	TRBD1	CASSSTGGTEAFF	TGTGCCAGCAGTTCTACAGGGGGCACTGAAGCTTTCTTT
.	TRBV5-6	TRBJ1-4	TRBD1	CASSFGGQGNEKLFF	TGTGCCAGCAGCTTTGGGGGACAGGGGAATGAAAAACTGTTTTTT